Listed here is a single T cell receptor (beta chain). What it binds is not known. The data are from a study of T cell responses to AZD1222 COVID-19 vaccine. Findings and caveats of the study: Spike-specific TCR breadth and depth both grew after two AZD1222 doses. Donors in the cohort were predominantly white British and more often female, and clonal diversity was possibly underestimated. Only a handful of AZD1222 recipients were seropositive at baseline. The span of vaccine-associated CD4 TCRs extended across spike, with dominance at 160-218 and 743-854.

TCRdb's table, derived via immunoSEQ multiplex PCR, lists solely in-frame clones and lacks some. The data show approximately 110,000 clones, about 90% seen once. The specimen was peripheral blood, collected on day 0 of AZD1222 vaccination. This clonotype originated in an adult in good health.

This CDR3 reads CASSWTVFNQPQHF. The CDR3 bases are TGCGCCAGCAGCTGGACAGTTTTCAATCAGCCCCAGCATTTT. V usage is TRBV5-1 and J usage is TRBJ1-5; D is perhaps TRBD1 (6 bases). The CDR3 loop spans 14 amino acids. Trimming cost V 3 bases and J 3 bases, with 10 bases left between them. Per the germline V gene, CDR1 is SGHRS and CDR2 is YFSETQ.